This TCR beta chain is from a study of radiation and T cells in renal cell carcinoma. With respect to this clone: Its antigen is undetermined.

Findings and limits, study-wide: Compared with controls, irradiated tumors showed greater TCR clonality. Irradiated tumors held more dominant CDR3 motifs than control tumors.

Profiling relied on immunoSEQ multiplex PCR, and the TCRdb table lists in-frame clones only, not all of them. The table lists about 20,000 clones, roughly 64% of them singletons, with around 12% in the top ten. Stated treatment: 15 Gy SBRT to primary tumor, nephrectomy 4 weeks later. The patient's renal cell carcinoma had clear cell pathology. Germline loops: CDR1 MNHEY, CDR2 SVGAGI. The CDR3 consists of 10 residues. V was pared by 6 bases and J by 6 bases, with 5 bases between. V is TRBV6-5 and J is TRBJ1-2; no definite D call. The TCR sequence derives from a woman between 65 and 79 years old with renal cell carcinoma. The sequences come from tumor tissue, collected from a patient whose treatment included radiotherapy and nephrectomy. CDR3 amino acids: CASRADGYTF. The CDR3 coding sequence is TGTGCCAGCAGGGCAGATGGCTACACCTTC.